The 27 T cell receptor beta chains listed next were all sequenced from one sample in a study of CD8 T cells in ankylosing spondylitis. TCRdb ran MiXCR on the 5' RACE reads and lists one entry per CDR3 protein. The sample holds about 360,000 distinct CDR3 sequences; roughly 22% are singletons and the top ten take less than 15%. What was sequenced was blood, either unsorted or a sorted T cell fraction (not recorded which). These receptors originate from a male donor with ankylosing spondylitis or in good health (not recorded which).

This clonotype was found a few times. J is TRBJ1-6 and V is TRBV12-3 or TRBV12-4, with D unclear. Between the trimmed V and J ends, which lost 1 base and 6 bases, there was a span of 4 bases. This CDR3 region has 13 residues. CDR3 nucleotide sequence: TGTGCCAGCAGTTTAGGCGGTAATTCACCCCTCCACTTT. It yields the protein CASSLGGNSPLHF.

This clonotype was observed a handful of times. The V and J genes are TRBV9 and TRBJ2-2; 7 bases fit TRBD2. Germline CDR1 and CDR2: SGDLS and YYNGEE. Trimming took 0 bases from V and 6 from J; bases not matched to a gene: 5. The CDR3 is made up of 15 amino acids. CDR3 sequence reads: CASSVVGGSAGELFF. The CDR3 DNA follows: TGTGCCAGCAGCGTAGTCGGGGGGAGCGCCGGGGAGCTGTTTTTT.

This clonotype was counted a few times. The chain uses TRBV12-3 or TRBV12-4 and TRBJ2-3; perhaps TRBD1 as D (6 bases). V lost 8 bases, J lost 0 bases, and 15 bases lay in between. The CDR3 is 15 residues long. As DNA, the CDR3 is TGTGCCAGCGCGCTAGGGGGAACTAGCACAGATACGCAGTATTTT. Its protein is CASALGGTSTDTQYF.

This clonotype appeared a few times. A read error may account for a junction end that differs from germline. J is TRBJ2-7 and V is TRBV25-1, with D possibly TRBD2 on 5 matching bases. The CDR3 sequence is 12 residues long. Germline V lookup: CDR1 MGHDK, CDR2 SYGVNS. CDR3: CASSDHGEPGHF. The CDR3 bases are TGTGCCAGCAGTGACCACGGGGAACCTGGACACTTC.

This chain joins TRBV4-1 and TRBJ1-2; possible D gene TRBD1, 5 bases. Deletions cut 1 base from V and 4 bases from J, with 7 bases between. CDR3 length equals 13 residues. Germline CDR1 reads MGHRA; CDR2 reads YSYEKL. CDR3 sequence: CASSQGQLYGYTF. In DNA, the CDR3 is TGCGCCAGCAGCCAAGGACAGCTCTATGGCTACACCTTC.

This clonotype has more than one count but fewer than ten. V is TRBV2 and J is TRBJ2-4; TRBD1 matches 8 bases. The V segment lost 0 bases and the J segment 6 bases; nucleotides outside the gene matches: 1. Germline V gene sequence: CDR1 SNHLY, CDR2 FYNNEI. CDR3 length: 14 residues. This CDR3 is CASSEAGQGNIQYF. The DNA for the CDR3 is TGTGCCAGCAGTGAAGCCGGACAGGGAAACATTCAGTACTTC.

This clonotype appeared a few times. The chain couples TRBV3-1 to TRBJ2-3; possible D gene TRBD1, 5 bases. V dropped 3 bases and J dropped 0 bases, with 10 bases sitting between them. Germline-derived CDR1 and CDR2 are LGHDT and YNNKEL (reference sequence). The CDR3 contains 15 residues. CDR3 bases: TGTGCCAGCAGCCAGGACACTATTAGCACAGATACGCAGTATTTT. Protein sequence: CASSQDTISTDTQYF.

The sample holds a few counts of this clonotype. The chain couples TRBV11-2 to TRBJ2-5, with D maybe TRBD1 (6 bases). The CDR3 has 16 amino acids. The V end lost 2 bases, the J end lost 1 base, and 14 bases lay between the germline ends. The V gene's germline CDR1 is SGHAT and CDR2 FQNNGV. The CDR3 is CASSLYPRDTQETQYF. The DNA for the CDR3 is TGTGCCAGCAGCTTATACCCCCGGGACACCCAAGAGACCCAGTACTTC.

The CDR3 sequence is CAWRDRGQIRYGYTF. The CDR3, as DNA: TGTGCCTGGAGGGACAGGGGGCAGATCCGCTATGGCTACACCTTC. The chain combines TRBV30 with TRBJ1-2, with 11 bases identical to TRBD1. Germline V lookup: CDR1 GTSNPN, CDR2 SVGIG (reference sequence). V lost 3 bases, J lost 4 bases, and 7 bases stayed unmatched. The CDR3 is 15 amino acids.

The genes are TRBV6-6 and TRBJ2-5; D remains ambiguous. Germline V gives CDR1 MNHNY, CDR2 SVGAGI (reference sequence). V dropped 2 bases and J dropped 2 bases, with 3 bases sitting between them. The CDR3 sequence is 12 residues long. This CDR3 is CASSYQQETQYF. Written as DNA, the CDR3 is TGTGCCAGCAGTTACCAGCAAGAGACCCAGTACTTC.

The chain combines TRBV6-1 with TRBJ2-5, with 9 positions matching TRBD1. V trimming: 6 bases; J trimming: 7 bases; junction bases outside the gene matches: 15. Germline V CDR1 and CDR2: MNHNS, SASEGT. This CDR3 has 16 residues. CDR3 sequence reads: CASSSAGTGRSGTQYF. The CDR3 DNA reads TGTGCCAGCAGCTCCGCCGGGACAGGGCGATCAGGGACCCAGTACTTC.

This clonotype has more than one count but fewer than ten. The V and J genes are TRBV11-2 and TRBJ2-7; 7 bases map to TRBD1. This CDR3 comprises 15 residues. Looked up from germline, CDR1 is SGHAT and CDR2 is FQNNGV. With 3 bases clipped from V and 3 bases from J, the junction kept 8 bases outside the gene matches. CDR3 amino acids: CASSFDRTGIYEQYF. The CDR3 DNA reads TGTGCCAGCAGCTTTGATCGGACAGGCATCTACGAGCAGTACTTC.

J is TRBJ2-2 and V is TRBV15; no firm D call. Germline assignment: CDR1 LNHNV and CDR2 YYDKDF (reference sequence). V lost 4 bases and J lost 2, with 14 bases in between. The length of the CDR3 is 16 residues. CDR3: CATSNRRGLNTGELFF. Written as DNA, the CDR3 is TGTGCCACCAGCAACCGCAGAGGCCTTAACACCGGGGAGCTGTTTTTT.

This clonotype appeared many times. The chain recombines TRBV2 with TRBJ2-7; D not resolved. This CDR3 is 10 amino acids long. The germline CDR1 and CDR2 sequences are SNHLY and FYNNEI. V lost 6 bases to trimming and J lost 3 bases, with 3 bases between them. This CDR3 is CASRDYEQYF. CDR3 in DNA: TGTGCCAGCAGGGACTACGAGCAGTACTTC. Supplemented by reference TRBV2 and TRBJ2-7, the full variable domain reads EPEVTQTPSHQVTQMGQEVILRCVPISNHLYFYWYRQILGQKVEFLVSFYNNEISEKSEIFDDQFSVERPDGSNFTLKIRSTKLEDSAMYFCASRDYEQYFGPGTRLTVT.

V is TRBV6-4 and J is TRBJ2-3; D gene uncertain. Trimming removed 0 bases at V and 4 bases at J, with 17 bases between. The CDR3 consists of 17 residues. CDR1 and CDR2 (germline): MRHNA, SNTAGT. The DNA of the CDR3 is TGTGCCAGCAGTGACTCGTCCGGCCCCGAGGTGGCAGATACGCAGTATTTT. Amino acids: CASSDSSGPEVADTQYF.

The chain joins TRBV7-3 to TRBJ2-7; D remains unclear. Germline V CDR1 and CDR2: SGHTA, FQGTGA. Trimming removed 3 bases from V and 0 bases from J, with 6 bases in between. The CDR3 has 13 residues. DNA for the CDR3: TGTGCCAGCAGCTTTCAGGACTCCTACGAGCAGTACTTC. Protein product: CASSFQDSYEQYF.

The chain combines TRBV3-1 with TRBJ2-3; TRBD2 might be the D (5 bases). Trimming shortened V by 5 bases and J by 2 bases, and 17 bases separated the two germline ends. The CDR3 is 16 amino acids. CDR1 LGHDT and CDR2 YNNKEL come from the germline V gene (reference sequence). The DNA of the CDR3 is TGTGCCAGCAGCTCCCCAAGAAGCGGTTACACAGATACGCAGTATTTT. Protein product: CASSSPRSGYTDTQYF.

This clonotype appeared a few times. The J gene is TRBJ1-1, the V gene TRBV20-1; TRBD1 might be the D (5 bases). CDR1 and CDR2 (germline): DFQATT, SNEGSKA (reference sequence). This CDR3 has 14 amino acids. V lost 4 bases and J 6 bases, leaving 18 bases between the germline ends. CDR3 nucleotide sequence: TGCAGTGCTATCCAGTGGGGGGGGTTCTCTGAAGCTTTCTTT. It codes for CSAIQWGGFSEAFF.

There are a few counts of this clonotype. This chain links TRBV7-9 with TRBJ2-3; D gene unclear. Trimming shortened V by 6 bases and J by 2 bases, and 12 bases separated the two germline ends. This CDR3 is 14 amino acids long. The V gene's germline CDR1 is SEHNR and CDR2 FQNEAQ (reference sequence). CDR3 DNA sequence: TGTGCCAGCAGGGTTACTTCGAACACAGATACGCAGTATTTT. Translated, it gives CASRVTSNTDTQYF. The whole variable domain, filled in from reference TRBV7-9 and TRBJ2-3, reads DTGVSQNPRHKITKRGQNVTFRCDPISEHNRLYWYRQTLGQGPEFLTYFQNEAQLEKSRLLSDRFSAERPKGSFSTLEIQRTEQGDSAMYLCASRVTSNTDTQYFGPGTRLTVL.

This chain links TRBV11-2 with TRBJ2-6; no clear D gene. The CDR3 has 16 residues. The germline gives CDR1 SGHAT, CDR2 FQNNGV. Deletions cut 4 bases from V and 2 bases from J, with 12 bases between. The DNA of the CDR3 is TGTGCCAGCAGCTCTGTGGAAGGAGCTGGGGCCAACGTCCTGACTTTC. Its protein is CASSSVEGAGANVLTF.

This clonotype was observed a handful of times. CDR3 coding DNA: TGCGCCAGCAGCCAAGAACGGAGCTCCTACGAGCAGTACTTC. Protein: CASSQERSSYEQYF. The rearrangement uses TRBV4-1 and TRBJ2-7, with no clear D. Trimming removed 0 bases at V and 0 bases at J, with 6 bases between. The germline CDR1 and CDR2 sequences are MGHRA and YSYEKL. The CDR3 consists of 14 residues.

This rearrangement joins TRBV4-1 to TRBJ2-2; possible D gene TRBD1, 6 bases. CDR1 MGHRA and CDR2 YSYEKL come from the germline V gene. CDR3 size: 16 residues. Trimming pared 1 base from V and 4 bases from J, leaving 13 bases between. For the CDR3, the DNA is TGCGCCAGCAGCCAAGCATCAACAGGGCCCACCGGGGAGCTGTTTTTT. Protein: CASSQASTGPTGELFF.

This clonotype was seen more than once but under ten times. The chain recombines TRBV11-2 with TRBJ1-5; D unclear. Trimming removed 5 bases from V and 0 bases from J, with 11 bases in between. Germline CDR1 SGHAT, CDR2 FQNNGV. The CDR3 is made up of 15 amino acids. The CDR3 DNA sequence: TGTGCCAGCAGCCACTCGCAGGATAGCAATCAGCCCCAGCATTTT. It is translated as CASSHSQDSNQPQHF.

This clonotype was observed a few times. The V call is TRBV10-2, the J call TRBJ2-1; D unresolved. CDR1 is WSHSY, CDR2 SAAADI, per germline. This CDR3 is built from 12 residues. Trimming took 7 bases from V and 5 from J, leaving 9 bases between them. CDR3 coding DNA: TGCGCCAGCACCACCTACAACAATGAGCAGTTCTTC. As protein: CASTTYNNEQFF.

The CDR3 coding sequence is TGTGCCAGCAGTAACCCACTAGCGGGGGAGACCCAGTACTTC. As protein: CASSNPLAGETQYF. The rearrangement links TRBV12-3 or TRBV12-4 to TRBJ2-5; the match to TRBD2 covers 10 bases. The V segment lost 5 bases and the J segment 5 bases; nucleotides outside the gene matches: 5. The CDR3 loop spans 14 amino acids.

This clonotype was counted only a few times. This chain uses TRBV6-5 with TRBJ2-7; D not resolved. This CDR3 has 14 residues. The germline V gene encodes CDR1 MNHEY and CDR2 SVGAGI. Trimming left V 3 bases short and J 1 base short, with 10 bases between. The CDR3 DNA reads TGTGCCAGCAGTTATTATTCCAGTTCCTACGAGCAGTACTTC. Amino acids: CASSYYSSSYEQYF.

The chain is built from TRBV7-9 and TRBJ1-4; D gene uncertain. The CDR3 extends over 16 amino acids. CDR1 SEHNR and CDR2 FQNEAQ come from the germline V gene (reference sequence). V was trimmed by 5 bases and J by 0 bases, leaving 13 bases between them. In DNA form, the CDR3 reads TGTGCCAGCAGCGGCAGGAGGATTGCAACTAATGAAAAACTGTTTTTT. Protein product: CASSGRRIATNEKLFF.